The 9 T cell receptor beta chains below all came from one sample that was sequenced in a study of beta chain features in type 1 diabetes. Of the isolated RNA, all was reverse transcribed, and so the sequenced material was expressed TCRB transcripts. Measured with immunoSEQ multiplex PCR; TCRdb has only the in-frame clones, and not every one. There are about 220,000 clones in the sample; 11% occur only once, and approximately 1.4% lies in the top ten. Specimen: central memory CD4+ T cells from blood. The receptor set was obtained from a man in his late teens or twenties in good health.

This clone was seen only a few times. V usage is TRBV7-2 and J usage is TRBJ2-5; perhaps TRBD2 as D (5 bases). The germline gives CDR1 SGHTA, CDR2 FQGNSA. V was trimmed by 10 bases and J by 1 base, leaving 19 bases between them. There are 15 residues in the CDR3. The DNA of the CDR3 is TGTGCCACCACGAGCCCGGAGCGGAGCCAAGAGACCCAGTACTTC. Protein sequence: CATTSPERSQETQYF.

The J gene is TRBJ2-7, the V gene TRBV4-1; no firm D call. The CDR3 contains 13 residues. With 0 bases removed from V and 4 bases from J, the gap between germline ends came to 7 bases. Germline CDR1 MGHRA, CDR2 YSYEKL. CDR3 nucleotide sequence: TGCGCCAGCAGCCAAGAAGGGAAGTACGAGCAGTACTTC. Protein sequence: CASSQEGKYEQYF.

This clone was seen a few times. This chain links TRBV4-2 with TRBJ2-7, with 7 nucleotides matching TRBD2. The germline V gene has CDR1 LGHNA and CDR2 YNFKEQ. This CDR3 region has 15 residues. V was clipped by 1 base and J by 0 bases; unmatched bases: 3. CDR3 amino acids: CASSQGLADSYEQYF. The CDR3, as DNA: TGTGCCAGCAGCCAAGGCCTAGCGGACTCCTACGAGCAGTACTTC.

The CDR3, as DNA: TGTGCCATCAGTGAACTCCTGGGGAATGAGCAGTTCTTC. The encoded protein is CAISELLGNEQFF. The chain links TRBV10-3 to TRBJ2-1; D not certain. The CDR3 is 13 amino acids. The germline gives CDR1 ENHRY, CDR2 SYGVKD. V was pared by 3 bases and J by 7 bases, with 10 bases between.

This clone was seen only a few times. The chain combines TRBV2 with TRBJ2-4; tentative D call: TRBD2 (5 bases). The CDR3 runs to 11 residues. CDR1 SNHLY and CDR2 FYNNEI come from the germline V gene. Trimming left V 5 bases short and J 13 bases short, with 12 bases between. CDR3 region: CASSYSDQQYF. DNA of the CDR3: TGTGCCAGCAGTTATAGCGACCAACAGTACTTC.

The chain carries TRBV30 and TRBJ2-1, with no clear D. Between the trimmed V and J ends, which lost 4 bases and 5 bases, there was a span of 6 bases. The CDR3 length is 11 residues. Germline V gives CDR1 GTSNPN, CDR2 SVGIG (reference sequence). Here the CDR3 DNA reads TGTGCCTGGACACAGAACAATGAGCAGTTCTTC. Protein: CAWTQNNEQFF.

This chain joins TRBV28 and TRBJ2-7; D is perhaps TRBD2 (5 bases). Per the germline V gene, CDR1 is MDHEN and CDR2 is SYDVKM. The germline V and J ends were trimmed by 7 bases and 6 bases, with 16 bases remaining between them. The CDR3 has 13 residues. The CDR3 sequence is CASNPTSLFEQYF. The DNA of the CDR3 is TGTGCCAGCAATCCCACTAGTCTCTTCGAGCAGTACTTC.

J is TRBJ2-3 and V is TRBV9; TRBD2 agrees at 12 bases. This CDR3 has 17 residues. The germline V gene has CDR1 SGDLS and CDR2 YYNGEE. The V gene end was trimmed by 0 bases and the J gene end by 1 base; junction bases not matched to a gene: 3. The CDR3 reads CASSVGTSGMGTDTQYF. In DNA form, the CDR3 reads TGTGCCAGCAGCGTAGGGACTAGCGGGATGGGCACAGATACGCAGTATTTT.

The rearrangement uses TRBV9 and TRBJ2-1; D is ambiguous. This CDR3 is 15 amino acids long. Trimming cost V 2 bases and J 0 bases, with 9 bases left between them. In germline, CDR1 is SGDLS, CDR2 YYNGEE. In DNA, the CDR3 is TGTGCCAGCAGCGTTACGGTTAACTCCTACAATGAGCAGTTCTTC. This translates into CASSVTVNSYNEQFF.